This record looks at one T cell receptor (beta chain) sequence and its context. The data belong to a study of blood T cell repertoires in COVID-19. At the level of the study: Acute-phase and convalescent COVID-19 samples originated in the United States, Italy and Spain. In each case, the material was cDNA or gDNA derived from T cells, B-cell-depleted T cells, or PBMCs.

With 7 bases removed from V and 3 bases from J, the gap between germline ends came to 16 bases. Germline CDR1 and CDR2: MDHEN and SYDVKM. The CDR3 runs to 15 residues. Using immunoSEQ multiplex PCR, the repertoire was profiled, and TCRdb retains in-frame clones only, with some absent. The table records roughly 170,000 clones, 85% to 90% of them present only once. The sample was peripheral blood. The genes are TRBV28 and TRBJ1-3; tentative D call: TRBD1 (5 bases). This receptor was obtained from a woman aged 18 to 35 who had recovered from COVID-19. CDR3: CASKFTGTYGNTIYF. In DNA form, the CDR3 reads TGTGCCAGCAAGTTTACCGGGACTTATGGAAACACCATATATTTT.